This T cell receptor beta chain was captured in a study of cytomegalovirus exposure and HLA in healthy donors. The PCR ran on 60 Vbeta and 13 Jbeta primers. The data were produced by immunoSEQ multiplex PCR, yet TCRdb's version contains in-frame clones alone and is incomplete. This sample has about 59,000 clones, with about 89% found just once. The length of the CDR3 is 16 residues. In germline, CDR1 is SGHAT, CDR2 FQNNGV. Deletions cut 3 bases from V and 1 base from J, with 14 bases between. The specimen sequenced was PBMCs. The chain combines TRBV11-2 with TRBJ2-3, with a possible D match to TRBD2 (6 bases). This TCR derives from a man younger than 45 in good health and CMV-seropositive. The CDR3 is CASSLLALRGTDTQYF. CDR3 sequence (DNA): TGTGCCAGCAGCTTGCTAGCGCTAAGGGGCACAGATACGCAGTATTTT.